These 8 T cell receptor beta chains were all obtained from the same sample, sequenced in a study of cytomegalovirus exposure and HLA in healthy donors. The PCR ran on 60 Vbeta and 13 Jbeta primers. The repertoire was sequenced with immunoSEQ multiplex PCR; TCRdb's copy has only in-frame clones and lacks some. The sample lists more than 55,000 clones; 80% were seen once. Sequenced: PBMCs. These receptors all stem from a middle-aged woman in good health and CMV-seronegative.

This clone was seen a handful of times. The V and J genes are TRBV5-1 and TRBJ2-2; D gene ambiguous. V dropped 0 bases and J dropped 0 bases, with 6 bases sitting between them. The CDR3 runs to 15 residues. Germline lookup yields CDR1 SGHRS and CDR2 YFSETQ. CDR3 loop: CASSLGVSNTGELFF. In nucleotides, the CDR3 is TGCGCCAGCAGCTTGGGTGTCTCGAACACCGGGGAGCTGTTTTTT.

As concerns this clone: One end of the junction is discordant with germline, which a read error may explain. The V call is TRBV6-1, the J call TRBJ2-7, with D maybe TRBD2 (6 bases). The CDR3 consists of 14 residues. Germline V gives CDR1 MNHNS, CDR2 SASEGT. The CDR3 region is CAISEGLYSYEQYF. The CDR3 coding sequence is TGTGCCATCAGTGAGGGACTCTACTCCTACGAGCAGTACTTC.

This clone was counted between two and nine times. This rearrangement joins TRBV6-4 to TRBJ2-3; TRBD2 matches at 15 bases. V was pared by 4 bases and J by 2 bases, with 7 bases of the junction left unmatched. Germline-derived CDR1 and CDR2 are MRHNA and SNTAGT. The CDR3 extends over 18 amino acids. The CDR3 loop is CASSGKGLAGGYTDTQYF. DNA for the CDR3: TGTGCCAGCAGTGGAAAGGGACTAGCGGGAGGATACACAGATACGCAGTATTTT.

This clone was seen only a few times. V usage is TRBV7-3 and J usage is TRBJ2-3; no firm D call. Trimming shortened V by 5 bases and J by 0 bases, and 6 bases separated the two germline ends. The CDR3 length is 13 residues. Germline CDR1 SGHTA, CDR2 FQGTGA. This CDR3 is CASSETSTDTQYF. CDR3 bases: TGTGCCAGCAGCGAAACTAGCACAGATACGCAGTATTTT.

The J gene is TRBJ2-7, the V gene TRBV6-5, with 8 bases that match TRBD2. CDR3 length: 13 residues. With 6 bases clipped from V and 6 bases from J, the junction kept 7 bases outside the gene matches. Germline CDR1 MNHEY, CDR2 SVGAGI. The CDR3 reads CASRRGAGGEQYF. CDR3 in DNA: TGTGCCAGCAGGCGGGGGGCCGGAGGCGAGCAGTACTTC.

V and J are TRBV27 and TRBJ1-3, with D hard to call. Germline assignment: CDR1 MNHEY and CDR2 SMNVEV (reference sequence). V gave up 1 base and J gave up 0 bases, with 7 bases separating them. The CDR3 length is 15 residues. The CDR3 reads CASSLYPSSGNTIYF. For the CDR3, the DNA is TGTGCCAGCAGTTTATACCCGAGCTCTGGAAACACCATATATTTT.

This rearrangement joins TRBV7-7 to TRBJ1-2; TRBD1 aligns across 8 bases. Per germline, CDR1 SSHAT and CDR2 FNYEAQ (reference sequence). After removal of 3 bases from V and 0 bases from J, the junction contained 15 bases not matched to a gene. The CDR3 is made up of 19 amino acids. The CDR3 DNA follows: TGTGCCAGCAGCTTTAGACAGGGGCCGTACCGGAAAGCTAACTATGGCTACACCTTC. It translates to CASSFRQGPYRKANYGYTF.

V and J are TRBV27 and TRBJ1-1, with D possibly being TRBD1 (5 bases). Between the trimmed V and J ends, which lost 1 base and 4 bases, there was a span of 10 bases. Looked up from germline, CDR1 is MNHEY and CDR2 is SMNVEV (reference sequence). This CDR3 is built from 14 residues. This CDR3 reads CASSLWGPSTEAFF. As DNA, the CDR3 is TGTGCCAGCAGTTTATGGGGCCCCTCCACTGAAGCTTTCTTT.